These 18 T cell receptor beta chains share one sample of origin, sequenced in a study of molecular identifiers for immune sequencing clone quantification. TCRdb fed the PCR reads into MiXCR, producing one record per CDR3 protein. The profile covers about 630,000 distinct CDR3 sequences, with roughly 27% appearing a single time and 0.7% to 0.95% taken by the ten largest. Sequenced input: naive CD8+ T cells from blood, with Jurkat cell RNA spiked in. Documented subset: FACS-sorted CD8+CD4-CCR7+CD45RA+ naive T cells. The receptors come from a human donor in good health. Some libraries in this study had Jurkat cell RNA spiked in.

This sequence joins TRBV29-1 and TRBJ2-7; D tentatively fits TRBD1 or TRBD2 (6 bases each). Trimming removed 4 bases at V and 5 bases at J, with 18 bases between. CDR1 SQVTM and CDR2 ANQGSEA come from the germline V gene. This CDR3 has 14 residues. CDR3 loop: CSVVRGPLSNEQYF. CDR3 nucleotide sequence: TGCAGCGTTGTTCGGGGGCCGCTGTCGAACGAGCAGTACTTC.

The chain couples TRBV10-3 to TRBJ1-1, with D possibly matching TRBD1 (5 bases). Germline V gives CDR1 ENHRY, CDR2 SYGVKD. V was shortened by 0 bases and J by 0 bases, with 14 bases between the two germline ends. CDR3 size: 17 residues. CDR3 loop: CAISESKYGALNTEAFF. The CDR3 DNA sequence: TGTGCCATCAGTGAGTCGAAGTATGGGGCCCTGAACACTGAAGCTTTCTTT.

For this clonotype: A read error may account for a junction end that differs from germline. The chain carries TRBV4-3 and TRBJ2-7, with 7 nucleotides matching TRBD2. CDR1 LGHNA and CDR2 YSLEER come from the germline V gene. CDR3 length: 13 residues. DNA of the CDR3: TGCGCCAGCAGCCAAGGACTAGCCTACGGGCAGTACTTC. Translation gives CASSQGLAYGQYF.

This clonotype was counted between two and nine times. The chain's CDR3 is CAWSVPRQNTEAFF. The DNA for the CDR3 is TGTGCCTGGAGTGTACCCCGCCAGAACACTGAAGCTTTCTTT. The V gene is TRBV30, the J gene TRBJ1-1; D ambiguous. V was pared by 0 bases and J by 1 base, with 9 bases between. The CDR3 extends over 14 amino acids. Germline V gene sequence: CDR1 GTSNPN, CDR2 SVGIG (reference sequence).

This clonotype was picked up a small number of times. V and J are TRBV7-6 and TRBJ2-3; TRBD2 aligns across 10 bases. V shed 4 bases and J 2 bases; nucleotides not matched to a gene: 12. The germline V gene has CDR1 SGHVS and CDR2 FNYEAQ. This CDR3 region has 18 residues. The CDR3 protein is CASSSLETSGLFTDTQYF. The DNA for the CDR3 is TGTGCCAGCAGCTCCCTCGAGACTAGCGGGCTTTTCACAGATACGCAGTATTTT.

This clonotype was observed a few times. The chain carries TRBV27 and TRBJ2-7; 9 bases are a match to TRBD2. The CDR3 is 16 amino acids. After removal of 6 bases from V and 2 bases from J, the junction contained 11 bases not matched to a gene. Looked up from germline, CDR1 is MNHEY and CDR2 is SMNVEV (reference sequence). DNA of the CDR3: TGTGCCAGCAGGAAAGCGGGGGGTACCTATCCCTACGAGCAGTACTTC. Residues: CASRKAGGTYPYEQYF.

This clonotype was found a few times. This chain joins TRBV4-1 and TRBJ2-1, with TRBD2 identical over 7 bases. The CDR3 spans 15 residues. Per the germline V gene, CDR1 is MGHRA and CDR2 is YSYEKL. Losses at the gene ends were 0 bases for V and 5 bases for J; bases not matched to a gene: 4. The CDR3 coding sequence is TGCGCCAGCAGCCAAGACACGGGGGGAAACAATGAGCAGTTCTTC. This encodes CASSQDTGGNNEQFF.

This clonotype was picked up a small number of times. V and J are TRBV29-1 and TRBJ2-7; 8 bases agree with TRBD2. The V gene's germline CDR1 is SQVTM and CDR2 ANQGSEA. V trimming: 7 bases; J trimming: 5 bases; junction bases outside the gene matches: 13. The CDR3 runs to 14 residues. DNA of the CDR3: TGCAGCGCCTTAAGTAGCGGGATCCCAAACGAGCAGTACTTC. Protein: CSALSSGIPNEQYF.

This clonotype was picked up a small number of times. The chain is built from TRBV12-3 or TRBV12-4 and TRBJ2-7; 9 bases agree with TRBD1. V shed 5 bases, J shed 4 bases, and the junction held 9 bases outside the gene matches. The CDR3 consists of 15 residues. In nucleotides, the CDR3 is TGTGCCAGCAGTGCCCCCGGGACAGGGTCTTACGAGCAGTACTTC. Translated, it gives CASSAPGTGSYEQYF.

The chain joins TRBV5-1 to TRBJ2-7, with TRBD2 matching 10 bases. The trim removed 3 bases at V and 1 base at J, leaving 7 bases unmatched. This CDR3 contains 16 residues. CDR1 and CDR2 from the germline V gene are SGHRS and YFSETQ. For the CDR3, the DNA is TGCGCCAGCAGCTATACACCGGGACTAGCGTCCTACGAGCAGTACTTC. Translation: CASSYTPGLASYEQYF. The variable domain in full, with the rest retrieved from reference TRBV5-1 and TRBJ2-7, is KAGVTQTPRYLIKTRGQQVTLSCSPISGHRSVSWYQQTPGQGLQFLFEYFSETQRNKGNFPGRFSGRQFSNSRSEMNVSTLELGDSALYLCASSYTPGLASYEQYFGPGTRLTVT.

This clonotype was counted between two and nine times. Just one base apart from a much larger clone, this may be a read error. The V gene is TRBV25-1, the J gene TRBJ2-7, with D maybe TRBD1 (5 bases). Per germline, CDR1 MGHDK and CDR2 SYGVNS. The CDR3 runs 12 residues. The CDR3 DNA reads as TGTGCCAGCAGTCAGACAGCATACGAGCAGGACTTC. This sequence encodes CASSQTAYEQDF.

The CDR3 loop is CASSYKLHNEQFF. CDR3 nucleotide sequence: TGTGCCAGCAGTTACAAACTACACAATGAGCAGTTCTTC. The genes are TRBV6-5 and TRBJ2-1; D not certain. Germline CDR1 and CDR2: MNHEY and SVGAGI. The V end lost 2 bases, the J end lost 5 bases, and 7 bases lay between the germline ends. The CDR3 covers 13 residues.

With respect to this clonotype: A read error may account for a junction end that differs from germline. V is TRBV7-6 and J is TRBJ1-1; TRBD1 agrees at 8 bases. This CDR3 comprises 15 residues. The germline V gene encodes CDR1 SGHVS and CDR2 FNYEAQ. This CDR3 reads CASSPRQGMNTGAFF. In nucleotides, the CDR3 is TGTGCCAGCAGCCCGCGACAGGGGATGAACACTGGAGCTTTCTTT. Full variable domain (rest looked up from reference TRBV7-6 and TRBJ1-1): GAGVSQSPRYKVTKRGQDVALRCDPISGHVSLYWYRQALGQGPEFLTYFNYEAQQDKSGLPNDRFSAERPEGSISTLTIQRTEQRDSAMYRCASSPRQGMNTGAFFGQGTRLTVV.

This clonotype was seen only a few times. CDR3 sequence (DNA): TGTGCCAGCAGCATACAGGGTAGAGATGGGGAGACCCAGTACTTC. Translating it yields CASSIQGRDGETQYF. The chain links TRBV7-9 to TRBJ2-5, with TRBD1 as a possible D gene (6 bases). Germline values: CDR1 SEHNR, CDR2 FQNEAQ (reference sequence). Trimming pared 5 bases from V and 5 bases from J, leaving 18 bases between. The CDR3 totals 15 residues.

This clonotype was observed many times. The J gene is TRBJ1-1, the V gene TRBV6-1; D is uncertain. CDR3 size: 14 residues. With 2 bases removed from V and 1 base from J, the gap between germline ends came to 8 bases. Germline CDR1 reads MNHNS; CDR2 reads SASEGT. This CDR3 is CASSEYSSNTEAFF. The CDR3 coding sequence is TGTGCCAGCAGTGAATACAGTTCGAACACTGAAGCTTTCTTT.

This clonotype was counted once. A much larger clone sits a single nucleotide away, making a read error possible. This sequence joins TRBV14 and TRBJ2-1; D is ambiguous. V gave up 3 bases and J gave up 14 bases, with 11 bases separating them. Germline loops: CDR1 SGHDN, CDR2 FVKESK. The CDR3 runs to 11 residues. Here the CDR3 DNA reads TGTGCCAGCAGCCAGGGGATGAGTGAGTTCTTC. It specifies CASSQGMSEFF.

Remarks on this clonotype: A read error is possible here, since a much larger clone lies one base away. This chain connects TRBV5-6 to TRBJ1-1; unclear D gene. Germline values: CDR1 SGHDT, CDR2 YYEEEE. Trimming stripped 3 bases from V and 8 bases from J, with 17 bases between. There are 14 residues in the CDR3. The CDR3 DNA reads as TGTGCCAGCAGCTCCAGTCCCGCTCCCTGGGAAGCTTTCTTT. Translated: CASSSSPAPWEAFF.

Details on this clonotype: This may arise from a read error, as a much more abundant clone is one base away. This chain joins TRBV4-3 and TRBJ1-4, with D tentatively TRBD1 (6 bases). This CDR3 spans 17 amino acids. V was pared by 0 bases and J by 7 bases, with 18 bases between. The germline gives CDR1 LGHNA, CDR2 YSLEER. The CDR3 DNA follows: TGCGCCAGCAGCCAAGATCTGCGGGACAACCCTGCTGAAAAACTGTTTTTT. Translated, it gives CASSQDLRDNPAEKLFF.